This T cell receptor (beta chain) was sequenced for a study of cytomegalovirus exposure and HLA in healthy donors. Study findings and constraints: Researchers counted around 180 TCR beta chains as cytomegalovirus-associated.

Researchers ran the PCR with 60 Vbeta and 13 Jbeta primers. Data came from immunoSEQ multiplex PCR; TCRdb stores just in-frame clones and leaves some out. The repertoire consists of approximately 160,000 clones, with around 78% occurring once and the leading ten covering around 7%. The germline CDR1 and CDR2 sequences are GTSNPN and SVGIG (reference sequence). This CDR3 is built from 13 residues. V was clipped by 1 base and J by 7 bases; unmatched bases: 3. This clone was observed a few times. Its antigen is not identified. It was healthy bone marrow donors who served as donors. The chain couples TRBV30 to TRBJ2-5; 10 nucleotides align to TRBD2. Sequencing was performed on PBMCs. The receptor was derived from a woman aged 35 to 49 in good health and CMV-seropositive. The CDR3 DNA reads TGTGCCTGGAGTGGATTAGCGGGGGGGACCCAGTACTTC. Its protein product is CAWSGLAGGTQYF.